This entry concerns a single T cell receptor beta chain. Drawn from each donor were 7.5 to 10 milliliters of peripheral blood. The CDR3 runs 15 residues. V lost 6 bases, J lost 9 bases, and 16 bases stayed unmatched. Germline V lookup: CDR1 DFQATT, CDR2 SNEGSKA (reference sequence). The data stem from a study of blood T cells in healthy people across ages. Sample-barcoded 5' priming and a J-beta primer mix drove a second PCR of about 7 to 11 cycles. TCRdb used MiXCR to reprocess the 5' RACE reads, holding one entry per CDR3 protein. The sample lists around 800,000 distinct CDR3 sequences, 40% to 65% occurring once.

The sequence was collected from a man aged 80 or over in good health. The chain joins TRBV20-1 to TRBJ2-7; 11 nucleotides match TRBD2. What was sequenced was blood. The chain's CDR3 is CSATALAGDSVSQYF. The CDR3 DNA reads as TGCAGTGCCACCGCACTAGCGGGAGATTCCGTTTCGCAGTACTTC.